This is a list of T cell receptor beta chains from one sample in a study of cytomegalovirus exposure and HLA in healthy donors. Repertoires were generated with immunoSEQ multiplex PCR, while TCRdb's copy carries only in-frame clones and drops some. The sample lists roughly 100,000 clones; 60% to 80% were seen once. Sequencing was carried out using PBMCs. Receptor source: a man aged 55 to 70 in good health and CMV-seropositive. The CDR3 runs from the conserved cysteine through the conserved F or W.

J gene | V gene | CDR3 protein
TRBJ2-1 | TRBV4-1 | CASSQPPGSSYNEQFF
TRBJ2-7 | TRBV6-5 | CASSGSSLSYEQYF
TRBJ2-3 | TRBV27 | CASSSFAGAITDTQYF
TRBJ1-5 | TRBV15 | CATSYRVGDPQHF
TRBJ2-2 | TRBV4-1 | CASGRQGAGELFF
TRBJ2-5 | TRBV12-5 | CASGPRGRTHPPETQYF
TRBJ1-2 | TRBV6-5 | CASRTGGSYGYTF
TRBJ1-2 | TRBV7-9 | CASSPSGVWAYGYTF
TRBJ2-1 | TRBV7-2 | CASSRPGTSGSSSYNEQFF
TRBJ2-7 | TRBV4-2 | CASSPRTGSSYEQYF
TRBJ2-7 | TRBV7-6 | CASSLLWGANEQYF
TRBJ2-7 | TRBV4-1 | CASSQVGTGLGYEQYF
TRBJ2-7 | TRBV5-1 | CASSLDRGRSYEQYF
TRBJ2-7 | TRBV15 | CATSRDQDLGQGSYEQYF
TRBJ2-3 | TRBV2 | CASLASGGIPDTQYF
TRBJ1-5 | TRBV7-2 | CASSLTQGSTQPQHF
TRBJ2-2 | TRBV19 | CASSNSPGQGGPYGELFF
TRBJ2-1 | TRBV28 | CASSSFPGLAANEQFF
TRBJ1-4 | TRBV5-1 | CASSLTGGNIEKLFF
TRBJ1-1 | TRBV29-1 | CSVATGGFTEAFF
TRBJ1-5 | TRBV19 | CASSIVGVVGQPQHF
TRBJ2-7 | TRBV7-3 | CASSLTGGDYEQYF
TRBJ2-5 | TRBV5-1 | CASSLVPSGGQETQYF
TRBJ2-6 | TRBV19 | CASSLLGGGAGANVLTF
TRBJ2-3 | TRBV7-2 | CASSLNIAGGPTDTQYF
TRBJ1-4 | TRBV5-1 | CASSLGVGLNEKLFF
TRBJ2-5 | TRBV5-1 | CASSLYGGAFETQYF
TRBJ2-1 | TRBV5-4 | CASSPAGRGGGRGNEQFF
TRBJ1-2 | TRBV10-3 | CAISDLDRGLYGYTF
TRBJ1-5 | TRBV15 | CATSRDLGASNQPQHF
TRBJ2-3 | TRBV19 | CASSMVHGTDTQYF
TRBJ1-1 | TRBV19 | CASSPREKVWAEAFF
TRBJ1-5 | TRBV7-9 | CASSDRDQPQHF
TRBJ1-2 | TRBV19 | CASSPGRGGYGYTF
TRBJ1-1 | TRBV28 | CASRGWGGNTEAFF
TRBJ2-1 | TRBV19 | CASTPSGGNEQFF
TRBJ2-1 | TRBV9 | CASSVAGFTEQFF
TRBJ1-2 | TRBV2 | CASSRDSSYGYTF
TRBJ2-1 | TRBV5-1 | CASSSSLAGVTYNEQFF
TRBJ2-7 | TRBV13 | CASSYGQGVYEQYF
TRBJ1-2 | TRBV7-8 | CASSSLTGTAQNYGYTF
TRBJ1-2 | TRBV5-3 | CARSPRQGGYTF
TRBJ2-3 | TRBV25-1 | CASSPPQGESTDTQYF
TRBJ1-2 | TRBV7-2 | CASSFGQADYGYTF
TRBJ2-1 | TRBV7-9 | CASSFRIDEQFF
TRBJ2-1 | TRBV27 | CASSFGQYNEQFF